Presented here are 3 T cell receptor beta chains from one specimen sequenced in a study of blood T cells in healthy people across ages. Sample-barcoded 5' priming and a J-beta primer mix drove a second PCR of about 6 to 12 cycles. TCRdb recomputed calls from the 5' RACE reads with MiXCR, one row per CDR3 protein. This sample yields more than 650,000 distinct CDR3 sequences, of which 20% to 25% are seen a single time; around a fifth belongs to the top ten. The source material was blood. The receptor set was obtained from a man between 65 and 85 years old in good health.

This clonotype appeared many times. The chain recombines TRBV29-1 with TRBJ1-1; D ambiguous. The germline CDR1 and CDR2 sequences are SQVTM and ANQGSEA. Trimming took off 4 bases at V and 4 bases at J, with 4 bases between the two ends. This CDR3 spans 10 amino acids. CDR3 DNA sequence: TGCAGCGTTGGGGTCACTGAAGCTTTCTTT. Translating gives CSVGVTEAFF.

The chain recombines TRBV10-3 with TRBJ1-6, with unresolved D. Germline V lookup: CDR1 ENHRY, CDR2 SYGVKD. The CDR3 consists of 15 residues. The V end was cut by 0 bases, the J end by 7 bases, with 10 bases between. DNA for the CDR3: TGTGCCATCAGTGAGTCAAAGAGAGGGAATTCACCCCTCCACTTT. Its translation: CAISESKRGNSPLHF.

This clonotype was seen at least ten times. This sequence joins TRBV7-9 and TRBJ1-4, with 8 bases that match TRBD1. After removal of 3 bases from V and 7 bases from J, the junction contained 4 bases not matched to a gene. This CDR3 is 14 amino acids long. The germline gives CDR1 SEHNR, CDR2 FQNEAQ (reference sequence). The CDR3 DNA follows: TGTGCCAGCAGCTTGACACAGGGGGGTGAAAAACTGTTTTTT. It translates to CASSLTQGGEKLFF. Full variable domain (outside the CDR3, taken from reference TRBV7-9 and TRBJ1-4): DTGVSQNPRHKITKRGQNVTFRCDPISEHNRLYWYRQTLGQGPEFLTYFQNEAQLEKSRLLSDRFSAERPKGSFSTLEIQRTEQGDSAMYLCASSLTQGGEKLFFGSGTQLSVL.